A single sample is the source of the 23 T cell receptor beta chains below, sequenced in a study of glioma-infiltrating T cells (dated by TCRdb to 2016 to 2017). TCRdb records Illumina MiSeq as the sequencer. The iRepertoire nested amplicon-rescue multiplex PCR (arm-PCR) platform was used to amplify TCR alpha and beta CDR3 regions from RNA. The public reads were reanalyzed by TCRdb: fastp trimming at Q25, MiXCR alignment, in-frame beta chains only. Entries that share a CDR3 protein sequence are merged under the most common genes and DNA. This sample is represented by about 89,000 distinct CDR3 sequences; less than 30% of them were singletons. About 6.6% of the sample belongs to the ten largest clones. The sample comprised glioma tissue, nonneoplastic brain tissue, or PBMCs (not recorded which). These TCRs come from a human donor with low-grade glioma or glioblastoma, undergoing nonglioma brain surgery, or in good health (not recorded which).

The chain recombines TRBV10-3 with TRBJ2-7; tentative D call: TRBD2 (5 bases). CDR1 ENHRY and CDR2 SYGVKD come from the germline V gene. The CDR3 length is 14 residues. Trimming stripped 2 bases from V and 4 bases from J, with 12 bases between. The CDR3 here is CAISEVRGNYEQYF. In DNA form, the CDR3 reads TGTGCCATCAGTGAGGTCCGGGGTAATTACGAGCAGTACTTC.

This clonotype has at least ten counts. This sequence joins TRBV7-9 and TRBJ1-5; unclear D gene. V was clipped by 5 bases and J by 0 bases, with 14 bases between them. Germline V lookup: CDR1 SEHNR, CDR2 FQNEAQ (reference sequence). The CDR3 totals 16 residues. CDR3 residues: CASSPRRQNSNQPQHF. CDR3 DNA sequence: TGTGCCAGCAGCCCCCGGCGGCAGAATAGCAATCAGCCCCAGCATTTT.

A word on this clonotype: A much larger clone lies one base from this, so it may be a read error. The V gene is TRBV7-2, the J gene TRBJ1-5, with D possibly TRBD1 on 6 matching bases. The CDR3 is made up of 14 amino acids. Germline CDR1 is SGHTA and CDR2 is FQGNSA. CDR3 sequence: CASSVQGSNRPQHF. CDR3 nucleotides: TGTGCCAGCAGCGTACAGGGCAGCAATCGGCCCCAGCATTTT.

Ten or more counts support this clonotype. V gene TRBV27 combines with J gene TRBJ1-2; 8 nucleotides match TRBD1. The J segment lost 6 bases and the V segment lost 8 bases, leaving 14 bases of the junction unmatched. Germline values: CDR1 MNHEY, CDR2 SMNVEV (reference sequence). The length of the CDR3 is 15 residues. CDR3 sequence (DNA): TGTGCCAGCTCCCCCCTTGGGCAGGGGGCGAATGGCTACACCTTC. This translates into CASSPLGQGANGYTF.

This clonotype appeared many times. V usage is TRBV7-9 and J usage is TRBJ2-5; D unresolved. CDR3 length: 14 residues. Deletions cut 3 bases from V and 2 bases from J, with 10 bases between. Germline V gives CDR1 SEHNR, CDR2 FQNEAQ (reference sequence). CDR3 sequence: CASSLGGAQETQYF. DNA for the CDR3: TGTGCCAGCAGCTTGGGCGGAGCGCAAGAGACCCAGTACTTC.

This chain uses TRBV20-1 with TRBJ1-2; 10 nucleotides align to TRBD1. From germline, CDR1 is DFQATT and CDR2 SNEGSKA (reference sequence). The CDR3 is 15 residues long. Losses at the gene ends were 6 bases for V and 5 bases for J; bases not matched to a gene: 12. The chain's CDR3 is CSAMTGGAHTYGYTF. CDR3 sequence (DNA): TGCAGTGCCATGACAGGGGGCGCGCATACATATGGCTACACCTTC.

This clonotype was found many times. The V gene is TRBV20-1, the J gene TRBJ1-2; D not resolved. Germline-derived CDR1 and CDR2 are DFQATT and SNEGSKA (reference sequence). The CDR3 has 14 residues. With 0 bases removed from V and 1 base from J, the gap between germline ends came to 9 bases. CDR3 DNA: TGCAGTGCTAGAGAACGGGGAATTAACTATGGCTACACCTTC. As protein: CSARERGINYGYTF.

About this clonotype: It may be a read error: a sequence one base away is much more abundant. The chain uses TRBV12-3 or TRBV12-4 and TRBJ1-5; D not certain. There are 14 residues in the CDR3. Between the trimmed V and J ends, which lost 6 bases and 2 bases, there was a span of 11 bases. For the CDR3, the DNA is TGTGCCAGCAGGTTTTCGGGTGGCAATCAGCCCCAGCATTTT. As protein: CASRFSGGNQPQHF.

This clonotype has a count of ten or more. The chain joins TRBV2 to TRBJ1-6; D remains unclear. Per germline, CDR1 SNHLY and CDR2 FYNNEI. The CDR3 contains 14 residues. The V and J ends lost 6 bases and 5 bases respectively, with 11 bases between them. The CDR3 region is CASRSSGNNSPLHF. The CDR3 DNA reads as TGTGCCAGCAGGTCCTCAGGAAATAATTCACCCCTCCACTTT.

The chain employs TRBV7-9 and TRBJ2-2, with D perhaps matching TRBD1 (5 bases). V lost 0 bases, J lost 4 bases, and 9 bases lay in between. Germline values: CDR1 SEHNR, CDR2 FQNEAQ (reference sequence). The CDR3 spans 15 residues. CDR3 bases: TGTGCCAGCAGCTTAGCAGGGGCGCCCACCGGGGAGCTGTTTTTT. Translated: CASSLAGAPTGELFF.

This clonotype was observed a handful of times. This sequence joins TRBV30 and TRBJ1-5; 8 bases agree with TRBD1. Germline V CDR1 and CDR2: GTSNPN, SVGIG (reference sequence). The ends lost 2 bases at V and 5 bases at J; junction bases unmatched: 11. The CDR3 is 16 amino acids. CDR3 in amino acids: CAWSHSWTGQYQPQHF. The DNA of the CDR3 is TGTGCCTGGAGTCATAGCTGGACAGGGCAATATCAGCCCCAGCATTTT.

This rearrangement joins TRBV6-2 or TRBV6-3 to TRBJ2-1; TRBD2 matches 14 bases. Trimming cost V 7 bases and J 2 bases; bases outside gene matches: 10. CDR1 is MNHEY and CDR2 is SVGEGT in the germline V gene. The CDR3 is 18 residues long. CDR3 DNA: TGTGCCAGCACCCCCTTACGACTAGCGGGAGGGCCCTACAATGAGCAGTTCTTC. The encoded protein is CASTPLRLAGGPYNEQFF.

In this sample, this clonotype turned up many times. The chain has TRBV2 and TRBJ1-1; D not resolved. Trimming stripped 3 bases from V and 9 bases from J, with 11 bases between. Germline lookup yields CDR1 SNHLY and CDR2 FYNNEI. This CDR3 comprises 12 residues. The CDR3 spells CASSDQDVKAFF. In DNA form, the CDR3 reads TGTGCCAGCAGTGACCAGGATGTGAAAGCTTTCTTT.

The sample holds a few counts of this clonotype. The CDR3 DNA is TGTGCCAGCAGTAACGGACAGTACACCGGGGAGCTGTTTTTT. Translated, it gives CASSNGQYTGELFF. The chain couples TRBV2 to TRBJ2-2, with a tentative D call TRBD1 (6 bases). The CDR3 contains 14 residues. With 5 bases removed from V and 3 bases from J, the gap between germline ends came to 10 bases. Germline CDR1 reads SNHLY; CDR2 reads FYNNEI.

The CDR3 DNA reads TGTGCCAGCAAAGATGGGGGGAGTTGGCAGCCCCAGCATTTT. This sequence encodes CASKDGGSWQPQHF. The V and J genes are TRBV2 and TRBJ1-5; the D gene is possibly TRBD1 (5 bases). Germline CDR1 is SNHLY and CDR2 is FYNNEI. There are 14 residues in the CDR3. Deletions cut 7 bases from V and 7 bases from J, with 17 bases between.

This clonotype was counted ten times or more. For the CDR3, the DNA is TGTGCCAGCAGCCAAGACCCGTCAGGGGTCGGTCAGCCCCAGCATTTT. Protein sequence: CASSQDPSGVGQPQHF. V is TRBV3-1 and J is TRBJ1-5, with D perhaps TRBD1 (6 bases). V lost 0 bases to trimming and J lost 6 bases, with 15 bases between them. Germline loops: CDR1 LGHDT, CDR2 YNNKEL (reference sequence). The CDR3 consists of 16 residues.

The rearrangement uses TRBV19 and TRBJ1-4, with D unresolved. The CDR3 contains 15 residues. V was pared by 2 bases and J by 8 bases, with 15 bases between. The germline gives CDR1 LNHDA, CDR2 SQIVND (reference sequence). CDR3 bases: TGTGCCAGTAGTATAATGGGAGGGAGTGACGAAAAACTGTTTTTT. Translation: CASSIMGGSDEKLFF.

This clonotype has at least ten counts. The CDR3 region is CATSDPANTEAFF. In DNA, the CDR3 is TGTGCCACCAGTGATCCTGCGAACACTGAAGCTTTCTTT. The V call is TRBV24-1, the J call TRBJ1-1; D not certain. From germline, CDR1 is KGHDR and CDR2 SFDVKD. Trimming shortened V by 3 bases and J by 1 base, and 5 bases separated the two germline ends. The CDR3 spans 13 residues.

This clonotype was recorded a few times. The J gene is TRBJ2-2, the V gene TRBV2; 11 bases are shared with TRBD2. V lost 5 bases and J lost 4; bases outside the gene matches: 3. Germline V gene data show CDR1 as SNHLY and CDR2 as FYNNEI. This CDR3 region has 15 residues. The CDR3 DNA follows: TGTGCCAGCAGTTCCGGGACTAGCGGCACCGGGGAGCTGTTTTTT. It translates to CASSSGTSGTGELFF.

Many counts were recorded for this clonotype. The genes are TRBV29-1 and TRBJ1-1; no reliable D call. Germline CDR1 and CDR2: SQVTM and ANQGSEA. V was cut by 4 bases and J by 4 bases, with 10 bases left in between. This CDR3 region has 12 residues. Here the CDR3 DNA reads TGCAGCGTTGTAAGGCGGGGCACTGAAGCTTTCTTT. It is translated as CSVVRRGTEAFF.

The table lists this clonotype with many counts. The V and J genes are TRBV12-3 or TRBV12-4 and TRBJ1-2; TRBD1 is a possible D gene (6 bases). V was clipped by 1 base and J by 6 bases, with 9 bases between them. The CDR3 sequence is 13 residues long. CDR3 coding DNA: TGTGCCAGCAGTTTAGACCGGGGGCATGGCTACACCTTC. Protein product: CASSLDRGHGYTF.

The chain joins TRBV7-9 to TRBJ1-4; no clear D gene. Germline CDR1 is SEHNR and CDR2 is FQNEAQ (reference sequence). Trimming removed 3 bases from V and 5 bases from J, with 4 bases in between. The CDR3 sequence is 12 residues long. CDR3 sequence: CASSLPNEKLFF. DNA of the CDR3: TGTGCCAGCAGCTTGCCAAATGAAAAACTGTTTTTT.

As concerns this clonotype: This sequence may be a read error, since a much larger clone differs from it by one base. The chain employs TRBV28 and TRBJ2-2; no reliable D call. V was trimmed by 6 bases and J by 3 bases, leaving 17 bases between them. The length of the CDR3 is 16 residues. CDR1 MDHEN and CDR2 SYDVKM come from the germline V gene. This CDR3 reads CASRNRNRRHTGELFF. CDR3 in DNA: TGTGCCAGCAGGAACCGGAACAGAAGGCACACCGGGGAGCTGTTTTTT.